This TCR beta chain was sequenced during a study of brain T cells in children with intractable seizures. The count of this clone is one. What it binds is unknown. Time point indicated: blood from clinic visit 5 months post-surgery; TSC patient then seizure free. At least one anti-epileptic drug was given before surgery. Points from the study as a whole: Viral specificity was inferred only from CDR3 similarity; HCMV serostatus was unknown. Absence of clones before surgery may stem from lower sequencing depth.

V was cut by 5 bases and J by 1 base, with 15 bases left in between. The CDR3 is 16 residues long. CDR1 is SGHVS, CDR2 FQNEAQ, per germline. Produced via immunoSEQ multiplex PCR; TCRdb's table is partial and in-frame only. The sample holds 340,000 or so clones, approximately 93% seen once. The sample consisted of peripheral blood, taken more than 4 months after surgery. The sequence was obtained from a boy younger than two with tuberous sclerosis and intractable seizures. The genes are TRBV7-8 and TRBJ2-1, with D perhaps TRBD2 (7 bases). The CDR3 nucleotides are TGTGCCAGCAGCCGAGGGGGTAGCGGGTCCTACAATGAGCAGTTCTTC. Its translation: CASSRGGSGSYNEQFF.